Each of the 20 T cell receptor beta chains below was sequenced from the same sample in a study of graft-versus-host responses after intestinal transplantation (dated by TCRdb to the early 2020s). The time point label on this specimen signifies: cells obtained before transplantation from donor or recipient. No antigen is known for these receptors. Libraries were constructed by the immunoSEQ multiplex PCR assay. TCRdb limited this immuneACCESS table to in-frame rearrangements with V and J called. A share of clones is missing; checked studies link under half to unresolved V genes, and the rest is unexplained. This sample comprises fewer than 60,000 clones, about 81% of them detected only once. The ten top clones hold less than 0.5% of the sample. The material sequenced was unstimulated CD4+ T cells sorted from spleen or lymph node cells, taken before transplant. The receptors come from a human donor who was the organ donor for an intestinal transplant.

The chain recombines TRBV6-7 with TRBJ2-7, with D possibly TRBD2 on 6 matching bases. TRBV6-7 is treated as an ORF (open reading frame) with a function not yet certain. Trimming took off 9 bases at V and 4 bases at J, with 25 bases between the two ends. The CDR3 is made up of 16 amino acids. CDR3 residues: CARMFRLVGLVYEQYF. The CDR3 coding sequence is TGTGCCAGGATGTTTCGACTAGTTGGTCTAGTGTACGAGCAGTACTTC.

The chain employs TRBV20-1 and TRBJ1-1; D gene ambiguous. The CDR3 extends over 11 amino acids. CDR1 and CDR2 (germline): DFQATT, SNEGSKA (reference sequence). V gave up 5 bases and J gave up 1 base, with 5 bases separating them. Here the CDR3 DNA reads TGCAGTGCTTTACAGAACACTGAAGCTTTCTTT. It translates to CSALQNTEAFF.

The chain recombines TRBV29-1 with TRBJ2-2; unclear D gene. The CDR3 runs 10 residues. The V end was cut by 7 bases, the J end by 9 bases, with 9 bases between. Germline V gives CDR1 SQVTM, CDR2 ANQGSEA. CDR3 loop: CSAGSWELFF. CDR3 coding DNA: TGCAGCGCTGGGTCTTGGGAGCTGTTTTTT.

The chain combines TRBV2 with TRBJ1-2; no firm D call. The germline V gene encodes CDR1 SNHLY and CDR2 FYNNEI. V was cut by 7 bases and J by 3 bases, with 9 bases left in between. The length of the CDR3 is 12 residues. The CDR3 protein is CASKDGYYGYTF. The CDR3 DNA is TGTGCCAGCAAGGACGGTTACTATGGCTACACCTTC.

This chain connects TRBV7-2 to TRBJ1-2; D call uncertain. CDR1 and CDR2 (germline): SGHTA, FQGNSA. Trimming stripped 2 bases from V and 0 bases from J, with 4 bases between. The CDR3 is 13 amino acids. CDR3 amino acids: CASSLTANYGYTF. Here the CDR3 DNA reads TGTGCCAGCAGCTTAACAGCTAACTATGGCTACACCTTC.

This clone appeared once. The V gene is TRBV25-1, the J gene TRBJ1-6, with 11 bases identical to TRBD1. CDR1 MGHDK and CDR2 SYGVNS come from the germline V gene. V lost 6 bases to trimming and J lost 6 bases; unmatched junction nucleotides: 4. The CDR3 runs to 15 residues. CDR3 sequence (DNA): TGTGCCAGCAGGGGACAGGGGGAGCCTAATTCACCCCTCCACTTT. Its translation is CASRGQGEPNSPLHF.

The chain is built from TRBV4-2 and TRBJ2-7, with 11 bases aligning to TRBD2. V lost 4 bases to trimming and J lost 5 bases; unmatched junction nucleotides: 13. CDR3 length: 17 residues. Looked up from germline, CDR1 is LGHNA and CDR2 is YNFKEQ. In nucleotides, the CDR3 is TGTGCCAGCAGCCCCCCTCCCCGACTAGCGGGATTCCACGAGCAGTACTTC. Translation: CASSPPPRLAGFHEQYF.

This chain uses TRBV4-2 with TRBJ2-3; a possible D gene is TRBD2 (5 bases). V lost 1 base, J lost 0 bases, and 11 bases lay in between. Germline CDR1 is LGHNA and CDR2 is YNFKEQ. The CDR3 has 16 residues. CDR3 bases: TGTGCCAGCAGCCAAGGGGAGACCTACAGCACAGATACGCAGTATTTT. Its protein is CASSQGETYSTDTQYF.

The CDR3 here is CAWSGTGTNPYEQYF. The CDR3 DNA follows: TGTGCCTGGAGTGGGACCGGGACCAACCCCTACGAGCAGTACTTC. V and J are TRBV30 and TRBJ2-7; TRBD1 or TRBD2 may be the D gene (5 bases each). The CDR3 extends over 15 amino acids. Trimming removed 1 base at V and 2 bases at J, with 15 bases between. Germline values: CDR1 GTSNPN, CDR2 SVGIG (reference sequence).

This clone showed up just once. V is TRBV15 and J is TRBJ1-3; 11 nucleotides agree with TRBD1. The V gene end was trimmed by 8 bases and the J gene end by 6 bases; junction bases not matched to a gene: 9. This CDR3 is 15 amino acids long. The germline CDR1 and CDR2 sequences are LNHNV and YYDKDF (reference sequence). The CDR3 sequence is CATGADRGRVNTIYF. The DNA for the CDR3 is TGTGCCACCGGGGCGGACAGGGGGCGAGTAAACACCATATATTTT.

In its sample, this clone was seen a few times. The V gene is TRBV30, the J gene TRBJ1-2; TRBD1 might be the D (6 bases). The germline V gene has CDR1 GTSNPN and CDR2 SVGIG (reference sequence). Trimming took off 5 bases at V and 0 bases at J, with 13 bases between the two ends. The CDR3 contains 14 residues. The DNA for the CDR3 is TGTGCCTGGCTAAGGGGACATTCTAACTATGGCTACACCTTC. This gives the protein CAWLRGHSNYGYTF.

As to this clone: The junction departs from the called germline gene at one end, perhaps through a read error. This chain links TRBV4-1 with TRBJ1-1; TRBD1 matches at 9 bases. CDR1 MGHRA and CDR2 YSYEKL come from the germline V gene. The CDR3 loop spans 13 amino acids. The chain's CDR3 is CASHSPGTGRGIF. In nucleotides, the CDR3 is TGCGCCAGCCACAGTCCGGGGACAGGGAGAGGGATCTTT.

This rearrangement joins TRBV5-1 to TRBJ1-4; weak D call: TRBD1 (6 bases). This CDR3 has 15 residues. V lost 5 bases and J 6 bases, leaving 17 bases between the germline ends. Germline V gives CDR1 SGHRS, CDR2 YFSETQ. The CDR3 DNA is TGCGCCAGCAGACCTGGGGCAGGGGCGTATGAAAAACTGTTTTTT. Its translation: CASRPGAGAYEKLFF.

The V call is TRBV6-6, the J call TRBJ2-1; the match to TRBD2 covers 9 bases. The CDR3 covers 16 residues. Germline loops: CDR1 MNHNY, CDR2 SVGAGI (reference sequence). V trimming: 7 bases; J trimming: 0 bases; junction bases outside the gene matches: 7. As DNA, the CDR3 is TGTGCCAGCACTCTAGCGGGGAGACGCTCCTACAATGAGCAGTTCTTC. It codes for CASTLAGRRSYNEQFF.

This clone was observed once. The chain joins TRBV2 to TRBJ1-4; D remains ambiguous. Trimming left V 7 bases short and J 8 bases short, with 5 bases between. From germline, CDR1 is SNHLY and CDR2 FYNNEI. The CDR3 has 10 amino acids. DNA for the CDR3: TGTGCCAGCAAACAAGAAAAACTGTTTTTT. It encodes CASKQEKLFF.

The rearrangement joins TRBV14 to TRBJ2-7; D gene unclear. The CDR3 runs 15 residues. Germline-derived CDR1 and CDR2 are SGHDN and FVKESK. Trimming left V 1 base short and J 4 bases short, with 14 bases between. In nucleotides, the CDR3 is TGTGCCAGCAGCCAAGGAGTCGTTGCTCTATACGAGCAGTACTTC. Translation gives CASSQGVVALYEQYF.

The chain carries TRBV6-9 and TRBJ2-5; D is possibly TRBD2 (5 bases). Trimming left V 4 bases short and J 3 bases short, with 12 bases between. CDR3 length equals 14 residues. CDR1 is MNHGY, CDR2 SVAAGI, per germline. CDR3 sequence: CASSLRVGKETQYF. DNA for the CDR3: TGTGCCAGCAGTTTAAGGGTCGGGAAAGAGACCCAGTACTTC.

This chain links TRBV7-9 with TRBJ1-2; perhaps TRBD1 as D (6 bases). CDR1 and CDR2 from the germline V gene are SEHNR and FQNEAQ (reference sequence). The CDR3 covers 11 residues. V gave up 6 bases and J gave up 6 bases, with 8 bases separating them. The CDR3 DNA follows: TGTGCCAGCAGGACAGGTGATGGCTACACCTTC. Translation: CASRTGDGYTF.

For the CDR3, the DNA is TGTGCCAGCAGTGATGGGGGCATAGGTAATCAGCCCCAGCATTTT. This sequence encodes CASSDGGIGNQPQHF. The V gene is TRBV6-1, the J gene TRBJ1-5; D possibly corresponds to TRBD1 (6 bases). Germline lookup yields CDR1 MNHNS and CDR2 SASEGT. Trimming left V 3 bases short and J 4 bases short, with 13 bases between. The CDR3 sequence is 15 residues long.

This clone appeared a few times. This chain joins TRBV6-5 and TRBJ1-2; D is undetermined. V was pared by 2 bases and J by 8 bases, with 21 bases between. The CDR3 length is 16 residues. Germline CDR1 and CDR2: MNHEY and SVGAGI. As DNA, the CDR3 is TGTGCCAGCAGTTACGGGCAGGTGCCGACCTCGTGGGGCTACACCTTC. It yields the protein CASSYGQVPTSWGYTF.